This T cell receptor (beta chain) was documented in a study of T-cell reconstitution after alpha-beta-depleted transplantation in children. This clonotype was seen at least ten times. Unique molecular identifiers featured in how the TCRbeta library was prepared. A single record per CDR3 protein comes from TCRdb applying MiXCR to the PCR reads. The sample has approximately 640,000 distinct CDR3 sequences, around a sixth seen once. Trimming cost V 0 bases and J 6 bases, with 13 bases left between them. From germline, CDR1 is SGHNT and CDR2 YYREEE (reference sequence). The CDR3 length is 15 residues. The receptor's source is a human donor who donated a stem cell graft to a child with acute myeloid leukemia. This material consisted of PBMCs from the stem cell graft donor, taken from the stem cell graft. The chain couples TRBV5-4 to TRBJ2-1; D gene ambiguous. CDR3 region: CASSLGVWESNEQFF. For the CDR3, the DNA is TGTGCCAGCAGCTTGGGGGTATGGGAATCCAATGAGCAGTTCTTC. The full variable domain, in which reference TRBV5-4 and TRBJ2-1 provide the parts outside the CDR3, is ETGVTQSPTHLIKTRGQQVTLRCSSQSGHNTVSWYQQALGQGPQFIFQYYREEENGRGNFPPRFSGLQFPNYSSELNVNALELDDSALYLCASSLGVWESNEQFFGPGTRLTVL.